One sample yielded the 7 T cell receptor beta chains listed below, sequenced in a study of blood T cell repertoires in COVID-19. The repertoire was sequenced with immunoSEQ multiplex PCR; TCRdb's copy has only in-frame clones and lacks some. The sample holds fewer than 250,000 clones, about 87% seen once. Sequenced: PBMCs or T cells enriched from blood (not recorded which). These receptor sequences come from a woman aged 25 to 39 with acute COVID-19.

The V call is TRBV6-5, the J call TRBJ1-1; D remains unclear. This CDR3 contains 13 residues. Germline V lookup: CDR1 MNHEY, CDR2 SVGAGI. Trimming removed 7 bases at V and 0 bases at J, with 9 bases between. The CDR3 bases are TGTGCCAGCACCCCCCCCTTGAACACTGAAGCTTTCTTT. It codes for CASTPPLNTEAFF.

The V call is TRBV4-1, the J call TRBJ1-5, with D perhaps matching TRBD1 (5 bases). Trimming shortened V by 4 bases and J by 4 bases, and 8 bases separated the two germline ends. Germline V gene lookup returns CDR1 MGHRA and CDR2 YSYEKL. CDR3 size: 13 residues. CDR3 loop: CASSPEGNQPQHF. In DNA, the CDR3 is TGCGCCAGCAGCCCGGAGGGGAATCAGCCCCAGCATTTT.

This clone was observed many times. The V call is TRBV7-9, the J call TRBJ1-6, with TRBD1 matching over 9 bases. J gave up 10 bases and V 4 bases, and 20 bases lay outside the gene matches. The germline V gene has CDR1 SEHNR and CDR2 FQNEAQ (reference sequence). This CDR3 is 19 amino acids long. CDR3 protein: CASSSGTGSQAFLRSPLHF. The CDR3, as DNA: TGTGCCAGCAGCTCCGGGACAGGGTCGCAAGCTTTTCTCCGGTCACCCCTCCACTTT.

The rearrangement links TRBV7-9 to TRBJ2-3; 9 nucleotides align to TRBD1. This CDR3 region has 16 residues. The junction had 10 bases not matched to a gene; V was cut back by 5 bases and J by 4 bases. Germline-derived CDR1 and CDR2 are SEHNR and FQNEAQ (reference sequence). The CDR3 sequence: CASSGDRGSPPDTQYF. Here the CDR3 DNA reads TGTGCCAGCAGCGGAGACAGGGGGTCCCCCCCAGATACGCAGTATTTT.

The DNA of the CDR3 is TGCGCCAGCAGTCGACAGGGGGATGACGCTGAAGCTTTCTTT. It translates to CASSRQGDDAEAFF. The chain uses TRBV5-1 and TRBJ1-1; the match to TRBD1 covers 9 bases. From germline, CDR1 is SGHRS and CDR2 YFSETQ. The CDR3 consists of 14 residues. The J segment lost 6 bases and the V segment lost 5 bases, leaving 8 bases of the junction unmatched.

The chain has TRBV10-3 and TRBJ1-5; D may be TRBD1 (5 bases). Trimming pared 4 bases from V and 2 bases from J, leaving 9 bases between. This CDR3 spans 14 amino acids. Germline V gives CDR1 ENHRY, CDR2 SYGVKD. The CDR3, as DNA: TGTGCCATCAGTGGGGGGGGTGGCAATCAGCCCCAGCATTTT. It codes for CAISGGGGNQPQHF.

The chain carries TRBV14 and TRBJ2-6; possible D gene TRBD1, 7 bases. This CDR3 region has 18 residues. V was shortened by 5 bases and J by 2 bases, with 19 bases between the two germline ends. The germline CDR1 and CDR2 sequences are SGHDN and FVKESK. The CDR3 DNA reads as TGTGCCAGCAGCTCCTGGGCGGGACAGAGGACTGGGGCCAACGTCCTGACTTTC. This sequence encodes CASSSWAGQRTGANVLTF.